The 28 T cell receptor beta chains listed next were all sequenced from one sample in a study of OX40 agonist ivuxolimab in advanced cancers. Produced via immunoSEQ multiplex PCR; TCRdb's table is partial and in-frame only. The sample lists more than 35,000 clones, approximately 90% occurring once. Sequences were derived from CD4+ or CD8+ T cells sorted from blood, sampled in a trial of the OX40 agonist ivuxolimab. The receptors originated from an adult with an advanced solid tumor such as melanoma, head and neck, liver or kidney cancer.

The CDR3 bases are TGTGCCAGCAGCGAAGACGGACTCACTGAAGCTTTCTTT. Its protein product is CASSEDGLTEAFF. The rearrangement uses TRBV7-9 and TRBJ1-1; D remains ambiguous. The CDR3 contains 13 residues. Trimming took 5 bases from V and 4 from J, leaving 11 bases between them. Germline assignment: CDR1 SEHNR and CDR2 FQNEAQ (reference sequence).

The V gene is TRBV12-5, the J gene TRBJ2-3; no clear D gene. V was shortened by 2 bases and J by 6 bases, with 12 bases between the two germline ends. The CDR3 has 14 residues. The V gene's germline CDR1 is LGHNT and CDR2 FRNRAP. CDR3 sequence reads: CASGLSGRVDTQYF. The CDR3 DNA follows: TGTGCTAGTGGTTTGTCCGGTAGGGTCGATACGCAGTATTTT.

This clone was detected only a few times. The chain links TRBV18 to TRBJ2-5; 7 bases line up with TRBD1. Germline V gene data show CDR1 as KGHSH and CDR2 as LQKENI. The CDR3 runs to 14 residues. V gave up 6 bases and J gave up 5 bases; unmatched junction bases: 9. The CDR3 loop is CASSRDSLRETQYF. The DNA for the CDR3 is TGTGCCAGCTCTCGGGACAGCCTAAGGGAGACCCAGTACTTC.

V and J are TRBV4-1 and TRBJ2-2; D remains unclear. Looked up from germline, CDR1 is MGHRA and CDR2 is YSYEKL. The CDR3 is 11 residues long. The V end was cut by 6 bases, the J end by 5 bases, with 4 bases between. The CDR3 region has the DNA TGCGCCAGCAGTTCGACCGGGGAGCTGTTTTTT. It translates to CASSSTGELFF.

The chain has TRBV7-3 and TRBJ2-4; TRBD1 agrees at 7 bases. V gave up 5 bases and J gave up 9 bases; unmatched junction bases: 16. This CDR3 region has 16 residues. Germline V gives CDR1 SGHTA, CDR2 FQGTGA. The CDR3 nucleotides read TGTGCCAGCAGCCTATACCCGACAGGGAAGAGTGGCATTCAGTACTTC. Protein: CASSLYPTGKSGIQYF.

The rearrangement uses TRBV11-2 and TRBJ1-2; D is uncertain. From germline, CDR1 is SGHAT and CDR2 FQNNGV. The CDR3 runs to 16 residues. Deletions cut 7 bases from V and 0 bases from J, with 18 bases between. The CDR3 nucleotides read TGTGCCAGCACCGATTTCCGGAAACGCCCTAACTATGGCTACACCTTC. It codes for CASTDFRKRPNYGYTF. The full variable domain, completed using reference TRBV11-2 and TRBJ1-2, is EAGVAQSPRYKIIEKRQSVAFWCNPISGHATLYWYQQILGQGPKLLIQFQNNGVVDDSQLPKDRFSAERLKGVDSTLKIQPAKLEDSAVYLCASTDFRKRPNYGYTFGSGTRLTVV.

CDR3 coding DNA: TGTGCCAGCAGCTTAGGGCAGGGAGTAGCCAAAAACATTCAGTACTTC. This gives the protein CASSLGQGVAKNIQYF. The chain combines TRBV7-6 with TRBJ2-4; D is possibly TRBD1 or TRBD2 (5 bases each). CDR3 length equals 16 residues. Germline-derived CDR1 and CDR2 are SGHVS and FNYEAQ. The germline V and J ends were trimmed by 1 base and 0 bases, with 10 bases remaining between them. Full variable domain (rest looked up from reference TRBV7-6 and TRBJ2-4): GAGVSQSPRYKVTKRGQDVALRCDPISGHVSLYWYRQALGQGPEFLTYFNYEAQQDKSGLPNDRFSAERPEGSISTLTIQRTEQRDSAMYRCASSLGQGVAKNIQYFGAGTRLSVL.

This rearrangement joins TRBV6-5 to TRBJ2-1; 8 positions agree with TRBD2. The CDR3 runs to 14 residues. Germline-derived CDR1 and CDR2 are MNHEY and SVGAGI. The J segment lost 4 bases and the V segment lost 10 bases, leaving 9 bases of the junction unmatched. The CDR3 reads CATKVGGGYNEQFF. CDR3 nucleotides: TGTGCCACCAAGGTCGGGGGGGGTTACAATGAGCAGTTCTTC.

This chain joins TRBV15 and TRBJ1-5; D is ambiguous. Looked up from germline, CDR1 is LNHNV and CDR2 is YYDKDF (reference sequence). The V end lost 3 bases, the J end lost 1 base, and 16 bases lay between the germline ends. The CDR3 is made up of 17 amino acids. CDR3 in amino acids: CATSRERAGVSNQPQHF. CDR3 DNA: TGTGCCACCAGCAGGGAAAGGGCCGGGGTAAGCAATCAGCCCCAGCATTTT.

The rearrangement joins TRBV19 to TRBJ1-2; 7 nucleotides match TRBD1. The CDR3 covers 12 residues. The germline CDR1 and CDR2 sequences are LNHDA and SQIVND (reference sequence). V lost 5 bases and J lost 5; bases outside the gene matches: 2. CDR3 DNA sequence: TGTGCCAGTAGTCCGACAGGGTATGGCTACACCTTC. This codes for CASSPTGYGYTF.

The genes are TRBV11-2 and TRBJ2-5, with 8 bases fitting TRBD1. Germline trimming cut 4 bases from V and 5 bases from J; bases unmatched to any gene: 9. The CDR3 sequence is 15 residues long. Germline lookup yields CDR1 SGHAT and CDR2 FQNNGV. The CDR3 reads CASSSPQGAGETQYF. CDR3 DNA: TGTGCCAGCAGCTCCCCCCAGGGGGCCGGGGAGACCCAGTACTTC.

The CDR3 is CASSVTAGLDTIYF. In DNA, the CDR3 is TGTGCCAGCAGCGTGACCGCAGGGTTGGACACCATATATTTT. The chain has TRBV9 and TRBJ1-3; a possible D gene is TRBD1 (5 bases). The CDR3 is made up of 14 amino acids. V was pared by 2 bases and J by 8 bases, with 14 bases between. The germline gives CDR1 SGDLS, CDR2 YYNGEE.

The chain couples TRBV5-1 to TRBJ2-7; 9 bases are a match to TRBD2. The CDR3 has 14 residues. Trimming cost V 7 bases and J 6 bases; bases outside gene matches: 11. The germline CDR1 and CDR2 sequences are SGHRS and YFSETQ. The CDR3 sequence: CASSAGGAPGEQYF. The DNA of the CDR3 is TGCGCCAGCTCCGCGGGGGGGGCCCCCGGCGAGCAGTACTTC. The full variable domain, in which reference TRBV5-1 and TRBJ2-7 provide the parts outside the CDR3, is KAGVTQTPRYLIKTRGQQVTLSCSPISGHRSVSWYQQTPGQGLQFLFEYFSETQRNKGNFPGRFSGRQFSNSRSEMNVSTLELGDSALYLCASSAGGAPGEQYFGPGTRLTVT.

This CDR3 is CSTARPWTGRTEAFF. Written as DNA, the CDR3 is TGCAGCACCGCCCGGCCATGGACAGGGCGAACTGAAGCTTTCTTT. The chain carries TRBV29-1 and TRBJ1-1; 8 positions agree with TRBD1. There are 15 residues in the CDR3. Unmatched junction bases numbered 16, after V lost 8 bases and J lost 5 bases. Germline V gene data show CDR1 as SQVTM and CDR2 as ANQGSEA.

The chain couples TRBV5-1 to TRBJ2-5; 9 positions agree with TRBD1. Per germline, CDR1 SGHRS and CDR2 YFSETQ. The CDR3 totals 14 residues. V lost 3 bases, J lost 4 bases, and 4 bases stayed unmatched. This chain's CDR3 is CASSSGQGVETQYF. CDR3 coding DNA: TGCGCCAGCAGCTCGGGACAGGGCGTAGAGACCCAGTACTTC.

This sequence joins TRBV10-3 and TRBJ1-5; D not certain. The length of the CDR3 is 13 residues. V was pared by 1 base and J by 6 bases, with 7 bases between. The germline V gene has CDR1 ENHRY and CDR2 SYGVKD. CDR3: CAISELVGQPQHF. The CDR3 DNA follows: TGTGCCATCAGTGAGTTGGTGGGTCAGCCCCAGCATTTT.

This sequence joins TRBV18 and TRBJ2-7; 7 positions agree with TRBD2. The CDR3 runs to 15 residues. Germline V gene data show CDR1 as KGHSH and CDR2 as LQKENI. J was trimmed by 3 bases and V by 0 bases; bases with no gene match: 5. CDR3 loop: CASSPPSGGDYEQYF. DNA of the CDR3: TGTGCCAGCTCACCACCTAGTGGGGGGGACTACGAGCAGTACTTC. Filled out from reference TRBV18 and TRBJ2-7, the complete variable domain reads NAGVMQNPRHLVRRRGQEARLRCSPMKGHSHVYWYRQLPEEGLKFMVYLQKENIIDESGMPKERFSAEFPKEGPSILRIQQVVRGDSAAYFCASSPPSGGDYEQYFGPGTRLTVT.

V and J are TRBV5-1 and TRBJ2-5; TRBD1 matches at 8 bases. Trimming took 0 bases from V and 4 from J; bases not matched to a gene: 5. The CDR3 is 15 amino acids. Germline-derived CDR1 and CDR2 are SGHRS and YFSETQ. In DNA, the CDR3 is TGCGCCAGCAGCTTGGTTGGCACAGGGGGAGAGACCCAGTACTTC. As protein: CASSLVGTGGETQYF.

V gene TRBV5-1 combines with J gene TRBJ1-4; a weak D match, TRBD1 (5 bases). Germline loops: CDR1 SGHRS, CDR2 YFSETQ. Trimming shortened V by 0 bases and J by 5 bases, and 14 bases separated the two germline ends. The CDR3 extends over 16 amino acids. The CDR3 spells CASSLGISGGNEKLFF. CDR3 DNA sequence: TGCGCCAGCAGCTTGGGAATCTCCGGGGGAAATGAAAAACTGTTTTTT.

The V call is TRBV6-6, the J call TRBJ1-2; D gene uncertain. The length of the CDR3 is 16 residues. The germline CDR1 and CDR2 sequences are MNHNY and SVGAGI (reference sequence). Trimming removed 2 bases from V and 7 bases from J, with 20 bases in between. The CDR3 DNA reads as TGTGCCAGCAGTTACGATGAGGCCACCGCCCCGTCTGGCTACACCTTC. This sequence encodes CASSYDEATAPSGYTF.

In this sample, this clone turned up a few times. The CDR3 bases are TGTGCCACCAGCAGAGGACAGGGGGCCTTCAGTAATTCACCCCTCCACTTT. It yields the protein CATSRGQGAFSNSPLHF. The chain recombines TRBV15 with TRBJ1-6; 10 bases are a match to TRBD1. In germline, CDR1 is LNHNV, CDR2 YYDKDF (reference sequence). J gave up 6 bases and V 1 base, and 6 bases lay outside the gene matches. The CDR3 has 17 residues. Full variable domain (outside the CDR3, taken from reference TRBV15 and TRBJ1-6): DAMVIQNPRYQVTQFGKPVTLSCSQTLNHNVMYWYQQKSSQAPKLLFHYYDKDFNNEADTPDNFQSRRPNTSFCFLDIRSPGLGDTAMYLCATSRGQGAFSNSPLHFGNGTRLTVT.

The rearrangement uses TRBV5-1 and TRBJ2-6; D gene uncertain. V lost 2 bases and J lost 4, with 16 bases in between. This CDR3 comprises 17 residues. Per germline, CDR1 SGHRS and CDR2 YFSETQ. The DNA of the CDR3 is TGCGCCAGCAGCTTAAGCCCTACCGCATCGGGGGCCAACGTCCTGACTTTC. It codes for CASSLSPTASGANVLTF.

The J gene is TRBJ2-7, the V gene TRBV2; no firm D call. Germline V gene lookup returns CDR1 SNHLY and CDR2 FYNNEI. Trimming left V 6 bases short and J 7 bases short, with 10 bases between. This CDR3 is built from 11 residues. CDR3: CASRELGEQYF. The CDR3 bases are TGTGCCAGCAGGGAACTGGGGGAGCAGTACTTC.

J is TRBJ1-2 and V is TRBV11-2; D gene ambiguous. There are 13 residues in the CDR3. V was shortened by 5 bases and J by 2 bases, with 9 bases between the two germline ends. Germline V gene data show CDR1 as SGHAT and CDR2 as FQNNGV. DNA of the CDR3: TGTGCCAGCAGCCCCTCGAAGAACTATGGCTACACCTTC. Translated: CASSPSKNYGYTF. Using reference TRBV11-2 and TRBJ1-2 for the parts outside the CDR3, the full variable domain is EAGVAQSPRYKIIEKRQSVAFWCNPISGHATLYWYQQILGQGPKLLIQFQNNGVVDDSQLPKDRFSAERLKGVDSTLKIQPAKLEDSAVYLCASSPSKNYGYTFGSGTRLTVV.

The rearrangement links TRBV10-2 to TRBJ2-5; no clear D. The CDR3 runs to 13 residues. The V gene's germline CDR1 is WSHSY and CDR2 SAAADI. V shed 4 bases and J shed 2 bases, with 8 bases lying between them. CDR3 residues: CASSVPAQETQYF. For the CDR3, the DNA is TGCGCCAGCAGTGTCCCAGCGCAAGAGACCCAGTACTTC.

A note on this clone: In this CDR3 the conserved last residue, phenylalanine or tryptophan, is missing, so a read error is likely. CDR3 DNA sequence: TGTGCCAGCACAGGCAGAGGGGATTCACCCCTCCACCTT. It codes for CASTGRGDSPLHL. The V and J genes are TRBV2 and TRBJ1-6, with a possible D match to TRBD1 (5 bases). The CDR3 sequence is 13 residues long. Looked up from germline, CDR1 is SNHLY and CDR2 is FYNNEI. Deletions cut 7 bases from V and 8 bases from J, with 12 bases between.

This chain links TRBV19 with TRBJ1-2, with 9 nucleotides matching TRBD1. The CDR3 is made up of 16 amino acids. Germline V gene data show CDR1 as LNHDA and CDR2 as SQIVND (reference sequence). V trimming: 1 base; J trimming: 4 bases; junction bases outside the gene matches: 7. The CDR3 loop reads CASSIGGQGLIYGYTF. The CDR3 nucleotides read TGTGCCAGTAGTATAGGCGGACAGGGGTTGATCTATGGCTACACCTTC.

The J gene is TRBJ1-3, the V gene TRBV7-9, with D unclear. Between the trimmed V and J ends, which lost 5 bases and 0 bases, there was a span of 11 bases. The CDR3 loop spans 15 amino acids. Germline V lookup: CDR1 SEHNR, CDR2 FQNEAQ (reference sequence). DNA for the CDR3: TGTGCCAGCAGCCCGGGCCAAAACTCTGGAAACACCATATATTTT. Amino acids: CASSPGQNSGNTIYF. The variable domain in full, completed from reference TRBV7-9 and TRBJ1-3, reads DTGVSQNPRHKITKRGQNVTFRCDPISEHNRLYWYRQTLGQGPEFLTYFQNEAQLEKSRLLSDRFSAERPKGSFSTLEIQRTEQGDSAMYLCASSPGQNSGNTIYFGEGSWLTVV.